Following are 16 T cell receptor beta chains from one sample sequenced in a study of beta chain features in type 1 diabetes. The authors reverse transcribed all of the isolated RNA, so sequencing captured expressed TCRB transcripts. Only in-frame clones appear in the TCRdb table, and some are missing; sequencing was by immunoSEQ multiplex PCR. The table includes hundreds of thousands of clones, 68% detected once. The sample taken for sequencing was naive CD4+ T cells from blood. These receptors all stem from a man in his thirties or forties in good health.

V and J are TRBV5-6 and TRBJ1-2, with D unclear. Per the germline V gene, CDR1 is SGHDT and CDR2 is YYEEEE. V lost 1 base and J 3 bases, leaving 4 bases between the germline ends. The CDR3 loop spans 12 amino acids. This chain's CDR3 is CASSLRDYGYTF. CDR3 DNA sequence: TGTGCCAGCAGCTTGAGGGACTATGGCTACACCTTC. The variable domain in full, completed from reference TRBV5-6 and TRBJ1-2, reads DAGVTQSPTHLIKTRGQQVTLRCSPKSGHDTVSWYQQALGQGPQFIFQYYEEEERQRGNFPDRFSGHQFPNYSSELNVNALLLGDSALYLCASSLRDYGYTFGSGTRLTVV.

The rearrangement uses TRBV11-2 and TRBJ2-3, with TRBD2 identical over 7 bases. The ends lost 5 bases at V and 1 base at J; junction bases unmatched: 6. The CDR3 consists of 15 residues. Germline V gene data show CDR1 as SGHAT and CDR2 as FQNNGV. The CDR3 loop reads CASSPGAGRTDTQYF. CDR3 nucleotide sequence: TGTGCCAGCAGCCCTGGAGCGGGACGCACAGATACGCAGTATTTT.

The V and J genes are TRBV29-1 and TRBJ1-5; no definite D call. Germline CDR1 reads SQVTM; CDR2 reads ANQGSEA. This CDR3 comprises 12 residues. With 0 bases removed from V and 1 base from J, the gap between germline ends came to 1 base. CDR3 loop: CSVEDSNQPQHF. The DNA of the CDR3 is TGCAGCGTTGAAGACAGCAATCAGCCCCAGCATTTT.

A word on this clone: One junction end does not reproduce the germline sequence, and a read error may be involved. This chain links TRBV6-5 with TRBJ2-3, with 11 bases lining up with TRBD2. The CDR3 runs 15 residues. Germline loops: CDR1 MNHEY, CDR2 SVGAGI. CDR3 in DNA: TGTGCCAGCAGTTCTATTAGCGGGGGGGCAGAAACGCAGTATTTT. This encodes CASSSISGGAETQYF.

The rearrangement uses TRBV30 and TRBJ1-1; a weak D match, TRBD1 (5 bases). V was pared by 8 bases and J by 8 bases, with 15 bases between. Germline V gene sequence: CDR1 GTSNPN, CDR2 SVGIG (reference sequence). CDR3 length: 11 residues. Written as DNA, the CDR3 is TGTGCCCAGAAGCGGCAGGGAGAAGCTTTCTTT. Translating gives CAQKRQGEAFF.

CDR3 sequence reads: CASSFSGGSWAKNIQYF. Written as DNA, the CDR3 is TGTGCCAGCAGCTTCTCAGGGGGCTCTTGGGCCAAAAACATTCAGTACTTC. The rearrangement uses TRBV13 and TRBJ2-4; TRBD1 matches at 8 bases. Trimming took 3 bases from V and 1 from J; bases not matched to a gene: 8. The CDR3 length is 17 residues. Per germline, CDR1 PRHDT and CDR2 FYEKMQ (reference sequence).

V gene TRBV7-4 combines with J gene TRBJ2-7; D could derive from TRBD1 or TRBD2 (5 bases each). V gave up 5 bases and J gave up 0 bases, with 17 bases separating them. The CDR3 length is 16 residues. Germline CDR1 SGHVT, CDR2 SQSDAQ. The CDR3 bases are TGTGCCAGCAGCGTAGGGGACCCGGGGATCTCCTACGAGCAGTACTTC. Translating it yields CASSVGDPGISYEQYF.

This clone was counted only a few times. V is TRBV2 and J is TRBJ2-4; 7 bases are a match to TRBD1. Germline CDR1 and CDR2: SNHLY and FYNNEI. The V gene end was trimmed by 6 bases and the J gene end by 5 bases; junction bases not matched to a gene: 1. This CDR3 is built from 12 residues. The CDR3 reads CASRTGENIQYF. In DNA form, the CDR3 reads TGTGCCAGCAGAACAGGGGAAAACATTCAGTACTTC.

The chain combines TRBV18 with TRBJ2-3; 10 bases align to TRBD2. Germline loops: CDR1 KGHSH, CDR2 LQKENI. V was pared by 3 bases and J by 0 bases, with 6 bases of the junction left unmatched. The CDR3 has 17 amino acids. As DNA, the CDR3 is TGTGCCAGCTCACCCCTGGGGACTAGCGATAGCACAGATACGCAGTATTTT. Translation: CASSPLGTSDSTDTQYF. The full variable domain, completed using reference TRBV18 and TRBJ2-3, is NAGVMQNPRHLVRRRGQEARLRCSPMKGHSHVYWYRQLPEEGLKFMVYLQKENIIDESGMPKERFSAEFPKEGPSILRIQQVVRGDSAAYFCASSPLGTSDSTDTQYFGPGTRLTVL.

J is TRBJ2-3 and V is TRBV29-1; 8 bases agree with TRBD2. Germline CDR1 is SQVTM and CDR2 is ANQGSEA. The CDR3 totals 12 residues. The trim removed 5 bases at V and 9 bases at J, leaving 7 bases unmatched. The CDR3: CSVSGSASTQYF. The CDR3 coding sequence is TGCAGCGTTAGCGGGAGTGCGTCAACGCAGTATTTT.

In this sample, this clone turned up once. This sequence joins TRBV30 and TRBJ2-1; 7 nucleotides align to TRBD1. Looked up from germline, CDR1 is GTSNPN and CDR2 is SVGIG (reference sequence). J was trimmed by 5 bases and V by 0 bases; bases with no gene match: 4. CDR3 length: 14 amino acids. CDR3 bases: TGTGCCTGGAGTGTAGGGGGCAGCAACAATGAGCAGTTCTTC. Protein product: CAWSVGGSNNEQFF.

The J gene is TRBJ2-7, the V gene TRBV10-3; 8 bases agree with TRBD1. The germline V gene encodes CDR1 ENHRY and CDR2 SYGVKD. This CDR3 has 15 amino acids. V was pared by 7 bases and J by 0 bases, with 8 bases of the junction left unmatched. The CDR3 sequence is CAITEGTGVSYEQYF. CDR3 bases: TGTGCCATCACCGAAGGGACAGGAGTCTCCTACGAGCAGTACTTC.

The V call is TRBV11-2, the J call TRBJ2-3; D unresolved. V was pared by 5 bases and J by 7 bases, with 7 bases between. Germline V gene data show CDR1 as SGHAT and CDR2 as FQNNGV. The CDR3 has 11 amino acids. The CDR3 sequence: CASSTINTQYF. The CDR3 coding sequence is TGTGCCAGCAGCACCATCAATACGCAGTATTTT.

CDR3 sequence (DNA): TGTGCCAGCAGCCCTGCGGGGGGGCCGGGCACAGATACGCAGTATTTT. This gives the protein CASSPAGGPGTDTQYF. The V call is TRBV5-4, the J call TRBJ2-3; 9 bases align to TRBD2. V gave up 4 bases and J gave up 1 base; unmatched junction bases: 7. This CDR3 comprises 16 residues. Germline V gene data show CDR1 as SGHNT and CDR2 as YYREEE (reference sequence). The complete variable domain, with remaining parts taken from reference TRBV5-4 and TRBJ2-3, reads ETGVTQSPTHLIKTRGQQVTLRCSSQSGHNTVSWYQQALGQGPQFIFQYYREEENGRGNFPPRFSGLQFPNYSSELNVNALELDDSALYLCASSPAGGPGTDTQYFGPGTRLTVL.

In its sample, this clone was seen once. The V and J genes are TRBV7-2 and TRBJ2-3, with TRBD2 matching over 8 bases. Germline-derived CDR1 and CDR2 are SGHTA and FQGNSA. This CDR3 has 16 residues. Germline trimming cut 1 base from V and 4 bases from J; bases unmatched to any gene: 7. CDR3 residues: CASSLGSSGVPDTQYF. In nucleotides, the CDR3 is TGTGCCAGCAGCTTAGGAAGTAGCGGGGTGCCAGATACGCAGTATTTT.

V is TRBV5-1 and J is TRBJ2-3; D possibly corresponds to TRBD2 (6 bases). In germline, CDR1 is SGHRS, CDR2 YFSETQ. The V end was cut by 2 bases, the J end by 1 base, with 11 bases between. CDR3 length: 15 amino acids. In DNA, the CDR3 is TGCGCCAGCAGCTTAAAGGCTAGCGGCACAGATACGCAGTATTTT. Translating gives CASSLKASGTDTQYF.